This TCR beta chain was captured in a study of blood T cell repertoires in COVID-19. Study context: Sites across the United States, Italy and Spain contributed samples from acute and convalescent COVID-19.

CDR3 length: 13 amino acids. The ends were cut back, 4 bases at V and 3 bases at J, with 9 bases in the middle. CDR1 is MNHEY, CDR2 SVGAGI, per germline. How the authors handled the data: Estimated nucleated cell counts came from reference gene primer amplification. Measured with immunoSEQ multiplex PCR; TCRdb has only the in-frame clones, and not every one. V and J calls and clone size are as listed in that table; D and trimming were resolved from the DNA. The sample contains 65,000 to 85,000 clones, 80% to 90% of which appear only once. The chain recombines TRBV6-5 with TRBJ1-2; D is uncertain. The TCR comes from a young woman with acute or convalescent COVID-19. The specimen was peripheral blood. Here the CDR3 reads CASSSRRHYGYTF. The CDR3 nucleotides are TGTGCCAGCAGTTCTCGGAGGCACTATGGCTACACCTTC.